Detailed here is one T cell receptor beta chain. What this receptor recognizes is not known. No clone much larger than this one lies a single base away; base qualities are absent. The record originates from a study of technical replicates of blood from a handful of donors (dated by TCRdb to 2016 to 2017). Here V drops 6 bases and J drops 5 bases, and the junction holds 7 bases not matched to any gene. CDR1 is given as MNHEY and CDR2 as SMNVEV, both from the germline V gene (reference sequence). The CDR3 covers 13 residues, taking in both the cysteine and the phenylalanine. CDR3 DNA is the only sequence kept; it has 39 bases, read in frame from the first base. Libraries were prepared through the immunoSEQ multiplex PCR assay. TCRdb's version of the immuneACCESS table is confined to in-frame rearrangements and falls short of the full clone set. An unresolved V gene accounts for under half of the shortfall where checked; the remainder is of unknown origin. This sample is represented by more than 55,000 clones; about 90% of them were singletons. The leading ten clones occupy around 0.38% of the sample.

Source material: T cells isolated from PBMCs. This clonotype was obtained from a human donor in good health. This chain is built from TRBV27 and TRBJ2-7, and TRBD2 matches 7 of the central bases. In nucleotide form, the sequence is TGTGCCAGCAGCTGGGGGGGAGGGGACGAGCAGTACTTC. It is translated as CASSWGGGDEQYF.